These 5 T cell receptor beta chains originate from one sample sequenced in a study of T cells in Graves' hyperthyroidism and ophthalmopathy (dated by TCRdb to the late 2010s). The library was produced with multiplex PCR. Sequencing used an Illumina HiSeq 2000. The TCR beta CDR3 regions were amplified from RNA transcripts. For the first round of RT-PCR on the TCR CDR3, the HTBI primer set was used together with the Qiagen OneStep RT-PCR kit. TCRdb reprocessed the public reads (quality trimming at Q25 with fastp, clone calling with MiXCR) and kept in-frame beta chains. One record per CDR3 amino acid sequence lists the most common genes and DNA. The table for this sample lists approximately 610,000 distinct CDR3 sequences; 14% to 15% of them were counted only once. Around 4.5% of the sample belongs to the ten largest clones. Sample: blood. The receptors shown here come from a woman aged 40-49 years with Graves' ophthalmopathy.

This clonotype was detected only a few times. The V gene is TRBV20-1, the J gene TRBJ2-7; D may be TRBD1 or TRBD2 (5 bases each). Germline V gives CDR1 DFQATT, CDR2 SNEGSKA (reference sequence). This CDR3 region has 15 residues. Trimming removed 2 bases from V and 0 bases from J, with 14 bases in between. The CDR3 coding sequence is TGCAGTGCTAGACGCCGGGACCACAGCTCCTACGAGCAGTACTTC. The encoded protein is CSARRRDHSSYEQYF.

This clonotype was seen ten or more times. The chain is built from TRBV7-2 and TRBJ1-5, with D perhaps TRBD1 (6 bases). The CDR3 sequence is 14 residues long. V lost 2 bases and J 4 bases, leaving 9 bases between the germline ends. Germline loops: CDR1 SGHTA, CDR2 FQGNSA. DNA of the CDR3: TGTGCCAGCAGCTTATGGACAGAGAATCAGCCCCAGCATTTT. It is translated as CASSLWTENQPQHF.

The chain joins TRBV29-1 to TRBJ2-7, with 10 bases lining up with TRBD1. Germline loops: CDR1 SQVTM, CDR2 ANQGSEA. The CDR3 contains 13 residues. Losses at the gene ends were 3 bases for V and 3 bases for J; bases not matched to a gene: 2. DNA for the CDR3: TGCAGCGTTGAGGGACAGGGGAACTACGAGCAGTACTTC. This encodes CSVEGQGNYEQYF.

Only a few counts were recorded for this clonotype. The chain couples TRBV18 to TRBJ1-2; a possible D gene is TRBD1 (5 bases). The CDR3 length is 14 residues. Germline V gene sequence: CDR1 KGHSH, CDR2 LQKENI. V lost 2 bases, J lost 3 bases, and 10 bases lay in between. The CDR3: CASSPSGLYYGYTF. DNA for the CDR3: TGTGCCAGCTCACCATCGGGACTCTACTATGGCTACACCTTC. The entire variable domain, with the rest obtained from reference TRBV18 and TRBJ1-2, is as follows: NAGVMQNPRHLVRRRGQEARLRCSPMKGHSHVYWYRQLPEEGLKFMVYLQKENIIDESGMPKERFSAEFPKEGPSILRIQQVVRGDSAAYFCASSPSGLYYGYTFGSGTRLTVV.

This clonotype has ten or more counts. V and J are TRBV12-3 or TRBV12-4 and TRBJ2-7; a weak D match, TRBD1 (5 bases). With 5 bases removed from V and 6 bases from J, the gap between germline ends came to 14 bases. The CDR3 length is 13 residues. The CDR3 DNA is TGTGCCAGCAGTCTCCTCTCTGGGGCCGAGCAGTACTTC. Protein sequence: CASSLLSGAEQYF.